One TCR beta chain is described in this entry. This entry belongs to a study of cytomegalovirus exposure and HLA in healthy donors. Study-level background: In a later analysis, the roughly 110 validation repertoires were reported to have used the same platform as the approximately 620 first-cohort repertoires.

Only in-frame clones appear in the TCRdb table, and some are missing; sequencing was by immunoSEQ multiplex PCR. The sample shows around 260,000 clones, 80% to 95% of them seen only once. This clonotype was obtained from a woman under 40 in good health and CMV-seronegative. The sequenced sample consisted of PBMCs.

The CDR3 sequence: CASSEDVSSSYEQYF. The CDR3 region has the DNA TGTGCCAGCAGTGAAGATGTGAGCAGCTCCTACGAGCAGTACTTC. J is TRBJ2-7 and V is TRBV6-1; no clear D gene. The CDR3 is 15 residues long. In germline, CDR1 is MNHNS, CDR2 SASEGT. Trimming removed 1 base at V and 0 bases at J, with 10 bases between.